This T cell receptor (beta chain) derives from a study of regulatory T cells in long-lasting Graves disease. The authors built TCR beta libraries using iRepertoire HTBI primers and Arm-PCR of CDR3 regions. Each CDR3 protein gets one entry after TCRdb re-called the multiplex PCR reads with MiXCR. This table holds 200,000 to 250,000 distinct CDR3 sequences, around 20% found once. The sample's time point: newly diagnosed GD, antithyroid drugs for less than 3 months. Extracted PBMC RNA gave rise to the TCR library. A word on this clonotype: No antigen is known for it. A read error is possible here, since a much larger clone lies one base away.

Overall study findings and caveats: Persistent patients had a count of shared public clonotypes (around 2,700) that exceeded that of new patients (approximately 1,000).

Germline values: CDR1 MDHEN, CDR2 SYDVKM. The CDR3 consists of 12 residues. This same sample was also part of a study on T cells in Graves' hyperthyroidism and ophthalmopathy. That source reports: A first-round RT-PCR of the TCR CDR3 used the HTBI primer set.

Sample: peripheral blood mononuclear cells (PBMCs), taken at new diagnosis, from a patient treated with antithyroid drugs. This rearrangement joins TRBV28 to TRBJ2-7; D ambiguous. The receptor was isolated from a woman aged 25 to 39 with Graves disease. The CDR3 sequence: CASGLYVEEQYF. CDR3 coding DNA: TGTGCCAGCGGTTTATACGTAGAAGAGCAGTACTTC.